The 24 T cell receptor beta chains listed next were all sequenced from one sample in a study of T cell clonality in common variable immunodeficiency. Study-level points and caveats: Common variable immunodeficiency TCR beta sequences reportedly had fewer deletions and N-nucleotide insertions.

Their recognized antigens are unknown. The method was immunoSEQ multiplex PCR; TCRdb's version includes in-frame clones alone and lacks a portion of them. In total the sample includes several thousand clones, none of them seen once. Sequenced input: peripheral blood mononuclear cells. Receptor source: a human donor with common variable immunodeficiency.

At least ten counts were recorded for this clone. Read sequence stops 3 residues before the CDR3 end, and the germline J gene provides the missing end. V gene TRBV19 combines with J gene TRBJ1-1, with 8 nucleotides matching TRBD1. Germline-derived CDR1 and CDR2 are LNHDA and SQIVND (reference sequence). CDR3 length: 15 residues. With V trimmed by 3 bases and J by 7 bases, 10 bases remained unmatched. The CDR3 spells CASSIFGQGSGEAFF. The CDR3 DNA, read in part, is TGTGCCAGTAGTATTTTTGGACAGGGTAGCGGTGAA.

This clone has a count of ten or more. The sequence runs out 3 residues before the end of the CDR3; the remainder is reconstructed from the germline J gene. The chain has TRBV18 and TRBJ2-3; 14 bases align to TRBD2. Germline-derived CDR1 and CDR2 are KGHSH and LQKENI. V was pared by 4 bases and J by 5 bases, with 8 bases of the junction left unmatched. This CDR3 contains 17 residues. CDR3 DNA, as far as it was read: TGTGCCAGCTCACAAGGACTAGCGGGAGGACCGGGAGATACG. Its protein product is CASSQGLAGGPGDT. In full, the CDR3 reads CASSQGLAGGPGDTQYF.

Note on this clone: The read finishes 3 residues shy of the CDR3 end, and the germline J gene is used to complete it. At the DNA level, this CDR3 is encoded by other sequences in the same sample as well. The chain employs TRBV6-1 and TRBJ1-1; D is possibly TRBD1 (6 bases). The CDR3 contains 13 residues. Germline V gene data show CDR1 as MNHNS and CDR2 as SASEGT. V lost 4 bases to trimming and J lost 7 bases, with 13 bases between them. The chain's CDR3 is CASSVRGAGEAFF. The CDR3 DNA, read in part, is TGTGCCAGCAGTGTGCGGGGGGCGGGTGAA.

In its sample, this clone was seen many times. Coverage ceases 3 residues before the CDR3 finishes, and the germline J gene fills in the end. This chain uses TRBV5-1 with TRBJ1-4, with 7 bases fitting TRBD1. Trimming at V came to 3 bases and at J to 5 bases, leaving 4 bases not matched to a gene. This CDR3 is 14 amino acids long. Germline V lookup: CDR1 SGHRS, CDR2 YFSETQ. The covered CDR3 bases are TGCGCCAGCAGCTGGACAGGTTCGAATGAAAAA. Translated: CASSWTGSNEK. The complete CDR3 sequence is CASSWTGSNEKLFF.

This clone was observed many times. The read stops 3 residues short of the end of the CDR3; the missing end is completed from the germline J gene. V usage is TRBV4-1 and J usage is TRBJ1-2; D not resolved. The germline V gene has CDR1 MGHRA and CDR2 YSYEKL. Trimming took off 4 bases at V and 0 bases at J, with 12 bases between the two ends. The CDR3 is 15 amino acids. CDR3 DNA (partial): TGCGCCAGCAGCCGATTACCAGATACTAACTATGGC. This sequence encodes CASSRLPDTNYG. The complete CDR3 reads CASSRLPDTNYGYTF.

There are many counts of this clone. The read halts 3 residues ahead of the CDR3 end, with the missing end drawn from the germline J gene. The V call is TRBV19, the J call TRBJ2-1, with 16 bases lining up with TRBD2. The V and J ends lost 8 bases and 9 bases, in that order; junction bases with no gene match: 16. The CDR3 runs 18 residues. Germline V CDR1 and CDR2: LNHDA, SQIVND (reference sequence). The CDR3 is CASGPGLAGGTPWVEQFF. CDR3 DNA (partial): TGTGCCAGTGGACCGGGACTAGCGGGGGGGACACCTTGGGTTGAG.

For this clone: The CDR3 end is not reached by the read, which stops 3 residues before it; the germline J gene fills it in. This chain links TRBV6-2 or TRBV6-3 with TRBJ2-3; D is undetermined. The V end was cut by 6 bases, the J end by 1 base, with 11 bases between. This CDR3 region has 14 residues. Germline-derived CDR1 and CDR2 are MNHEY and SVGEGT. The DNA read from the CDR3 is TGTGCCAGCAGCCCCGGGTCTGGCACAGATACG. Protein sequence: CASSPGSGTDT. The CDR3 in full is CASSPGSGTDTQYF.

Ten or more counts support this clone. The CDR3 end falls 3 residues outside the read, so it is completed with the germline J gene. The chain employs TRBV6-1 and TRBJ2-1; 8 bases agree with TRBD2. Per germline, CDR1 MNHNS and CDR2 SASEGT. The junction had 5 bases not matched to a gene; V was cut back by 4 bases and J by 9 bases. The CDR3 consists of 13 residues. The CDR3 spells CASSVQREFEQFF. The covered CDR3 bases are TGTGCCAGCAGTGTGCAGCGGGAGTTTGAG.

This clone has ten or more counts. The read finishes 3 residues shy of the CDR3 end, and the germline J gene is used to complete it. The V and J genes are TRBV6-1 and TRBJ2-1, with TRBD1 matching 9 bases. CDR1 and CDR2 (germline): MNHNS, SASEGT. This CDR3 is 15 amino acids long. The V segment lost 4 bases and the J segment 6 bases; nucleotides outside the gene matches: 7. The covered CDR3 bases are TGTGCCAGCAGTGCGGACAGGGGAAGTTTCAATGAG. As protein: CASSADRGSFNE. The CDR3 reads in full as CASSADRGSFNEQFF.

This clone was detected many times. The read falls 3 residues short of the CDR3 end, and the missing part is taken from the germline J gene. The genes are TRBV4-1 and TRBJ2-7; 7 nucleotides line up with TRBD1. The CDR3 covers 15 residues. The V and J ends lost 10 bases and 2 bases, in that order; junction bases with no gene match: 14. From germline, CDR1 is MGHRA and CDR2 YSYEKL. The sequenced CDR3 bases are TGCGCCATCATCCAATCGTACACAGGGGCCTACGAG. Translation: CAIIQSYTGAYE. The entire CDR3 reads CAIIQSYTGAYEQYF.

This clone has at least ten counts. The read falls 3 residues short of the CDR3 end, and the missing part is taken from the germline J gene. The chain is built from TRBV5-5 and TRBJ1-5, with 7 bases fitting TRBD1. The V segment lost 2 bases and the J segment 4 bases; nucleotides outside the gene matches: 3. The CDR3 totals 14 residues. Germline V lookup: CDR1 SGHKS, CDR2 YYEKEE (reference sequence). Incomplete CDR3 DNA: TGTGCCAGCAGCTTCCGGGACAGTAATCAGCCC. It yields the protein CASSFRDSNQP. The entire CDR3 protein reads CASSFRDSNQPQHF. Complete variable domain (other parts from reference TRBV5-5 and TRBJ1-5): DAGVTQSPTHLIKTRGQQVTLRCSPISGHKSVSWYQQVLGQGPQFIFQYYEKEERGRGNFPDRFSARQFPNYSSELNVNALLLGDSALYLCASSFRDSNQPQHFGDGTRLSIL.

By share of the sample, this clone is medium-sized (0.01 to 0.1%). Sequencing ends 3 residues short of the CDR3 end; the germline J gene provides the rest. The J gene is TRBJ2-1, the V gene TRBV20-1; TRBD1 might be the D (6 bases). Germline lookup yields CDR1 DFQATT and CDR2 SNEGSKA (reference sequence). Trimming cost V 0 bases and J 9 bases, with 21 bases left between them. The CDR3 is made up of 16 amino acids. CDR3 loop: CSARDPGSGKGGEQFF. The CDR3 bases that were read are TGCAGTGCTAGAGATCCGGGCTCCGGCAAAGGGGGTGAG.

In this sample, this clone is medium-sized (0.01 to 0.1%). With the read ending 3 residues before the CDR3 end, the germline J gene is used to fill in that end. This chain uses TRBV5-4 with TRBJ2-5; D unclear. The V gene lost 0 bases and the J gene lost 0 bases, with 6 bases spanning the gap. Germline assignment: CDR1 SGHNT and CDR2 YYREEE (reference sequence). The CDR3 loop spans 14 amino acids. The CDR3 DNA, read in part, is TGTGCCAGCAGCTTGGGTCAGAACCAAGAGACC. Protein product: CASSLGQNQET. The whole CDR3 reads CASSLGQNQETQYF.

This clone has at least ten counts. The CDR3 goes on 3 residues after the read ends, and that part is filled in from the germline J gene. V gene TRBV20-1 combines with J gene TRBJ2-3; 12 nucleotides line up with TRBD2. The CDR3 has 16 amino acids. Unmatched junction bases numbered 7, after V lost 0 bases and J lost 6 bases. Per the germline V gene, CDR1 is DFQATT and CDR2 is SNEGSKA (reference sequence). CDR3 amino acids: CSARDLASGGADTQYF. The sequenced CDR3 bases are TGCAGTGCTAGAGATCTGGCTAGCGGGGGGGCTGATACG.

This clone was seen ten or more times. The sequenced part of the CDR3 DNA is TGTGCCAGCAGTTTCGGACACGCGAACACTGAA. Translating it yields CASSFGHANTE. The entire CDR3 sequence reads CASSFGHANTEAFF. This chain joins TRBV12-3 or TRBV12-4 and TRBJ1-1; a possible D gene is TRBD1 (5 bases). The observed sequence ends 3 residues before the CDR3 terminus, with the missing tail filled in from the germline J gene. The ends were cut back, 3 bases at V and 1 base at J, with 9 bases in the middle. This CDR3 has 14 amino acids.

In this sample, this clone turned up many times. From the germline J gene comes the end of the CDR3, since the read stops 3 residues before it. The chain uses TRBV19 and TRBJ1-5; possible D gene TRBD1, 5 bases. Trimming cost V 3 bases and J 4 bases, with 10 bases left between them. CDR3 length: 14 residues. Germline lookup yields CDR1 LNHDA and CDR2 SQIVND (reference sequence). The CDR3: CASSIWGENQPQHF. The covered CDR3 bases are TGTGCCAGTAGTATCTGGGGGGAAAATCAGCCC. Filled out from reference TRBV19 and TRBJ1-5, the complete variable domain reads DGGITQSPKYLFRKEGQNVTLSCEQNLNHDAMYWYRQDPGQGLRLIYYSQIVNDFQKGDIAEGYSVSREKKESFPLTVTSAQKNPTAFYLCASSIWGENQPQHFGDGTRLSIL.

This clone was seen ten or more times. CDR3 region: CASSEGTGIGPQHF. The sequenced CDR3 bases are TGTGCCAGCAGTGAAGGGACAGGGATAGGGCCC. This chain uses TRBV2 with TRBJ1-5; 8 nucleotides align to TRBD1. The DNA ends 3 residues before the CDR3 does, and the rest of the CDR3 is filled in from the germline J gene. The CDR3 has 14 amino acids. Germline loops: CDR1 SNHLY, CDR2 FYNNEI. J lost 9 bases, V lost 1 base, and 5 bases had no gene match. Variable domain in full (rest from reference TRBV2 and TRBJ1-5): EPEVTQTPSHQVTQMGQEVILRCVPISNHLYFYWYRQILGQKVEFLVSFYNNEISEKSEIFDDQFSVERPDGSNFTLKIRSTKLEDSAMYFCASSEGTGIGPQHFGDGTRLSIL.

Judged by abundance, this clone is medium-sized (0.01 to 0.1%). The read ends 3 residues before the CDR3 terminus; that terminus is restored from the germline J gene. This rearrangement joins TRBV7-9 to TRBJ2-7, with 9 positions matching TRBD1. In germline, CDR1 is SEHNR, CDR2 FQNEAQ (reference sequence). The CDR3 sequence is 14 residues long. J lost 4 bases, V lost 5 bases, and 6 bases had no gene match. The CDR3 bases that were read are TGTGCCAGCAGCCCCTGGACAGGGGAGTACGAG. It codes for CASSPWTGEYE. The full CDR3 sequence reads CASSPWTGEYEQYF.

This clone is medium-sized within its sample. The CDR3 end falls 3 residues outside the read, so it is completed with the germline J gene. The chain joins TRBV20-1 to TRBJ2-3; D is uncertain. Germline CDR1 DFQATT, CDR2 SNEGSKA (reference sequence). The CDR3 is made up of 12 amino acids. Trimming left V 3 bases short and J 6 bases short, with 10 bases between. CDR3 protein: CSASPGVDTQYF. The DNA read from the CDR3 is TGCAGTGCTAGCCCAGGTGTGGATACG.

This clone has at least ten counts. The CDR3: CAWNPGTGTSEQYF. The part of the CDR3 DNA that was read is TGTGCCTGGAACCCGGGGACAGGGACGAGCGAG. The chain is built from TRBV30 and TRBJ2-7; 9 positions match TRBD1. Read data end 3 residues before the CDR3 end; the end is taken from the germline J gene. From germline, CDR1 is GTSNPN and CDR2 SVGIG (reference sequence). V was pared by 4 bases and J by 6 bases, with 10 bases of the junction left unmatched. The CDR3 consists of 14 residues.

This clone was recorded many times. With the read ending 3 residues before the CDR3 end, the germline J gene is used to fill in that end. The rearrangement uses TRBV20-1 and TRBJ2-7, with TRBD1 as a possible D gene (6 bases). Trimming removed 6 bases at V and 5 bases at J, with 17 bases between. The CDR3 is made up of 13 amino acids. Germline CDR1 DFQATT, CDR2 SNEGSKA (reference sequence). The sequenced CDR3 bases are TGCAGTGCCATAGGGGGACCCACGGACGAG. Its protein product is CSAIGGPTDE. Given in full, the CDR3 is CSAIGGPTDEQYF.

The sample holds many counts of this clone. The read terminates 3 residues before the CDR3 end, so the remaining end is supplied by the germline J gene. The V call is TRBV2, the J call TRBJ1-1, with D uncertain. This CDR3 is built from 13 residues. Germline V gives CDR1 SNHLY, CDR2 FYNNEI. The CDR3 DNA, read in part, is TGTGCCAGCAGTGAGGGCCTAAGGTGGCGA. Its protein product is CASSEGLRWR. The full CDR3 reads CASSEGLRWRAFF.

This clone was counted at least ten times. The read terminates 3 residues ahead of where the CDR3 ends, so the germline J gene completes it. This rearrangement joins TRBV20-1 to TRBJ2-7; 9 nucleotides match TRBD1. Germline assignment: CDR1 DFQATT and CDR2 SNEGSKA (reference sequence). The CDR3 covers 14 residues. J lost 4 bases, V lost 6 bases, and 10 bases had no gene match. The CDR3: CSADDGQGKYEQYF. The CDR3 DNA, read in part, is TGCAGTGCGGACGATGGACAGGGGAAATACGAG.

This clone was counted at least ten times. The read gets to within 3 residues of the CDR3 end, and the germline J gene fills in the rest. V and J are TRBV13 and TRBJ1-3; 9 nucleotides agree with TRBD1. The germline V gene has CDR1 PRHDT and CDR2 FYEKMQ (reference sequence). With V trimmed by 2 bases and J by 4 bases, 3 bases remained unmatched. The CDR3 totals 15 residues. The sequenced part of the CDR3 DNA is TGTGCCAGCAGCTTAAAAGGACAGGGGGGAAACACC. Translating gives CASSLKGQGGNT. The whole CDR3 protein is CASSLKGQGGNTIYF. The whole variable domain, remainder taken from reference TRBV13 and TRBJ1-3, is AAGVIQSPRHLIKEKRETATLKCYPIPRHDTVYWYQQGPGQDPQFLISFYEKMQSDKGSIPDRFSAQQFSDYHSELNMSSLELGDSALYFCASSLKGQGGNTIYFGEGSWLTVV.